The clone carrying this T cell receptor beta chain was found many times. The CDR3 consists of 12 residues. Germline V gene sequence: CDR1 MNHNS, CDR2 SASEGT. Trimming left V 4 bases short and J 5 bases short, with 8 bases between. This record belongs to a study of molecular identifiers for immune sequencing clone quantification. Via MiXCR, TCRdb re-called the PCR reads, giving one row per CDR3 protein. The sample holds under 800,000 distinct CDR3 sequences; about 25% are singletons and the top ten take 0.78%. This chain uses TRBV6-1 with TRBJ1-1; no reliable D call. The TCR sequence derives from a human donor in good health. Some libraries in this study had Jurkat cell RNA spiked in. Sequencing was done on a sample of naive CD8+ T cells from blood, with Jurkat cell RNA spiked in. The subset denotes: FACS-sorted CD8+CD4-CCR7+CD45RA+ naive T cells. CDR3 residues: CASSVGLTEAFF. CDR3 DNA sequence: TGTGCCAGCAGTGTTGGATTGACTGAAGCTTTCTTT.